Listed below are T cell receptor beta chains from one sample, sequenced in a study of OX40 agonist ivuxolimab in advanced cancers. Profiling relied on immunoSEQ multiplex PCR, and the TCRdb table lists in-frame clones only, not all of them. This sample has 45,000 to 60,000 clones, with 85% to 95% found just once. The sample in question was CD4+ or CD8+ T cells sorted from blood, obtained in a trial of the OX40 agonist ivuxolimab. Receptors originate from an adult with an advanced solid tumor such as melanoma, head and neck, liver or kidney cancer. CDR3s include the opening cysteine and the closing phenylalanine or tryptophan. Fields, in order: J gene, V gene, clone size, D gene, CDR3 protein, CDR3 DNA. D genes are given only for firm matches. Clone size, where shown, is once, few, many, or a class for clones that have expanded.

TRBJ2-7	TRBV25-1	.	.	CAAAYHYEQYF	TGTGCCGCCGCCTACCACTACGAGCAGTACTTC
TRBJ1-5	TRBV28	.	.	CASSLEFNQPQHF	TGTGCCAGCAGTTTAGAGTTTAATCAGCCCCAGCATTTT
TRBJ2-1	TRBV11-3	.	TRBD2	CASSPSGTAYNEQFF	TGTGCCAGCAGCCCCAGCGGGACCGCCTACAATGAGCAGTTCTTC
TRBJ2-1	TRBV5-4	.	TRBD1	CASSDGTGGNYNEQFF	TGTGCCAGCAGCGATGGGACAGGGGGAAACTACAATGAGCAGTTCTTC
TRBJ1-1	TRBV2	.	.	CASGAEVNTEAFF	TGTGCCAGCGGGGCAGAAGTAAACACTGAAGCTTTCTTT
TRBJ1-2	TRBV19	.	TRBD1	CASSPGTGASNYGYTF	TGTGCCAGTAGCCCAGGGACAGGGGCAAGCAACTATGGCTACACCTTC
TRBJ2-7	TRBV7-2	.	.	CASTDRFSYEQYF	TGTGCCAGTACCGACAGATTCTCCTACGAGCAGTACTTC
TRBJ2-6	TRBV28	.	.	CASSSNPGILYGANVLTF	TGTGCCAGCAGTAGTAACCCAGGGATCCTTTACGGGGCCAACGTCCTGACTTTC
TRBJ2-7	TRBV6-5	.	.	CASRLSSNYEQYF	TGTGCCAGCAGGCTCTCCTCTAATTACGAGCAGTACTTC
TRBJ1-2	TRBV11-2	.	TRBD1	CASSLAFDRVYGYTF	TGTGCCAGCAGCTTAGCCTTCGACAGGGTCTATGGCTACACCTTC
TRBJ2-7	TRBV28	.	.	CASSLSGVYEQYF	TGTGCCAGCAGTTTATCCGGGGTCTACGAGCAGTACTTC
TRBJ2-7	TRBV29-1	.	.	CSVEGVTYEQYF	TGCAGCGTTGAAGGAGTTACCTACGAGCAGTACTTC
TRBJ2-7	TRBV15	.	TRBD1	CATSRKQGTSSYEQYF	TGTGCCACCAGCCGGAAACAGGGGACCAGCTCCTACGAGCAGTACTTC
TRBJ2-1	TRBV5-1	.	.	CASSLGGSVYEQFF	TGCGCCAGCAGCTTGGGTGGCAGCGTTTATGAGCAGTTCTTC
TRBJ1-1	TRBV4-3	.	.	CASSQWGGSAFF	TGCGCCAGCAGCCAATGGGGGGGGTCAGCTTTCTTT
TRBJ2-1	TRBV10-3	.	TRBD1	CAISPGQDYNEQFF	TGTGCCATCAGTCCGGGACAGGACTACAATGAGCAGTTCTTC
TRBJ2-7	TRBV7-2	.	.	CASRSTLNFPEQYF	TGTGCCAGCAGGTCGACCCTAAATTTCCCCGAGCAGTACTTC
TRBJ2-1	TRBV19	.	TRBD2	CASSIVRIVGGTNYNEQFF	TGTGCCAGTAGTATAGTGCGTATAGTGGGAGGGACGAACTACAATGAGCAGTTCTTC
TRBJ2-7	TRBV15	.	.	CATSRAQTITSYEQYF	TGTGCCACCAGCAGAGCCCAGACAATCACCTCCTACGAGCAGTACTTC
TRBJ2-5	TRBV7-3	.	.	CASSLIGDQETQYF	TGTGCCAGCAGCTTAATAGGGGACCAAGAGACCCAGTACTTC
TRBJ2-7	TRBV4-3	.	TRBD1	CASSPTGVRSEQYF	TGCGCCAGCAGCCCGACAGGGGTGAGGTCCGAGCAGTACTTC
TRBJ1-2	TRBV5-1	.	.	CASSSVLGLDYGYTF	TGCGCCAGCAGCAGCGTTCTGGGGCTGGACTATGGCTACACCTTC
TRBJ2-7	TRBV11-3	.	.	CASSPFPGGYEQYF	TGTGCCAGCAGCCCGTTCCCTGGCGGCTACGAGCAGTACTTC
TRBJ1-1	TRBV29-1	.	.	CSVEVMNTEAFF	TGCAGCGTTGAAGTTATGAACACTGAAGCTTTCTTT
TRBJ2-2	TRBV7-3	once	.	CASSLKGDTVTGELFF	TGTGCCAGCAGCTTAAAGGGGGACACCGTGACCGGGGAGCTGTTTTTT
TRBJ1-2	TRBV11-2	.	.	CASSLQGARTGYTF	TGTGCCAGCAGCTTACAAGGGGCTCGGACTGGCTACACCTTC
TRBJ1-4	TRBV7-2	.	.	CASSLAIGRTNEKLFF	TGTGCCAGCAGCTTAGCAATCGGCAGAACTAATGAAAAACTGTTTTTT
TRBJ1-1	TRBV7-6	.	.	CASSLAPYTEAFF	TGTGCCAGCAGCCTGGCGCCGTACACTGAAGCTTTCTTT
TRBJ2-7	TRBV6-6	.	TRBD2	CASTPSGARVYEQYF	TGTGCCAGCACCCCAAGCGGGGCGAGGGTCTACGAGCAGTACTTC
TRBJ1-4	TRBV9	.	.	CASSPGGSGGEKLFF	TGTGCCAGCAGCCCCGGGGGGAGCGGGGGCGAAAAACTGTTTTTT